The next 10 T cell receptor beta chains were all read from a single sample in a study of blood T cell repertoires in COVID-19. Assay: immunoSEQ multiplex PCR; the TCRdb copy retains only in-frame clones and omits some. This sample has about 200,000 clones; roughly 91% occur once, and the top ten carry 6%. The specimen was peripheral blood. The origin of the receptors is a man in his forties with active or convalescent COVID-19.

The chain recombines TRBV19 with TRBJ1-6; a possible D gene is TRBD1 (5 bases). In germline, CDR1 is LNHDA, CDR2 SQIVND (reference sequence). This CDR3 contains 13 residues. The V and J ends lost 7 bases and 10 bases respectively, with 14 bases between them. DNA for the CDR3: TGTGCCAGTACCCTGGGAGGGGCCTCACCCCTCCACTTT. Protein: CASTLGGASPLHF.

The chain links TRBV7-2 to TRBJ2-3; D may be TRBD1 (5 bases). Germline V gene sequence: CDR1 SGHTA, CDR2 FQGNSA. Between the trimmed V and J ends, which lost 1 base and 2 bases, there was a span of 7 bases. The CDR3 is 14 amino acids. CDR3 loop: CASSLGGPTDTQYF. CDR3 coding DNA: TGTGCCAGCAGCTTAGGGGGCCCCACAGATACGCAGTATTTT.

The V gene is TRBV5-1, the J gene TRBJ1-2, with 7 bases aligning to TRBD1. Unmatched junction bases numbered 6, after V lost 1 base and J lost 3 bases. This CDR3 is built from 15 residues. Germline V gene lookup returns CDR1 SGHRS and CDR2 YFSETQ. Here the CDR3 DNA reads TGCGCCAGCAGCTTGCATCAGACAGGGTACTATGGCTACACCTTC. Its protein product is CASSLHQTGYYGYTF.

This sequence joins TRBV9 and TRBJ1-2; 7 bases map to TRBD1. V shed 3 bases and J 5 bases; nucleotides not matched to a gene: 10. CDR1 and CDR2 (germline): SGDLS, YYNGEE. The CDR3 length is 15 residues. The CDR3 bases are TGTGCCAGCAGCGCCCACGGGACAGCAGATTATGGCTACACCTTC. Its protein product is CASSAHGTADYGYTF.

This chain connects TRBV9 to TRBJ2-3; 9 bases fit TRBD2. The V and J ends lost 0 bases and 1 base, in that order; junction bases with no gene match: 6. Germline V gives CDR1 SGDLS, CDR2 YYNGEE. The CDR3 spans 17 residues. CDR3 DNA: TGTGCCAGCAGCGTAGGGGTGGCTAGCGGGGGCACAGATACGCAGTATTTT. Protein: CASSVGVASGGTDTQYF. The complete variable domain, with remaining parts taken from reference TRBV9 and TRBJ2-3, reads DSGVTQTPKHLITATGQRVTLRCSPRSGDLSVYWYQQSLDQGLQFLIQYYNGEERAKGNILERFSAQQFPDLHSELNLSSLELGDSALYFCASSVGVASGGTDTQYFGPGTRLTVL.

This clone was seen a single time. This chain connects TRBV20-1 to TRBJ2-1, with D tentatively TRBD1 (6 bases). Germline V gives CDR1 DFQATT, CDR2 SNEGSKA (reference sequence). There are 11 residues in the CDR3. The V end lost 8 bases, the J end lost 7 bases, and 12 bases lay between the germline ends. CDR3 in amino acids: CSPEQGNEQFF. The DNA of the CDR3 is TGCAGTCCGGAACAGGGAAATGAGCAGTTCTTC.

The chain employs TRBV18 and TRBJ2-5; 8 bases fit TRBD1. The junction had 11 bases not matched to a gene; V was cut back by 5 bases and J by 3 bases. Germline CDR1 KGHSH, CDR2 LQKENI. This CDR3 spans 16 amino acids. The CDR3 is CASSFFQGANKETQYF. The CDR3 DNA reads as TGTGCCAGCTCATTTTTCCAGGGGGCGAACAAAGAGACCCAGTACTTC.

CDR3 region: CASSLNSGTGTFNQPQHF. The DNA of the CDR3 is TGTGCCAGCAGTTTAAACTCCGGGACAGGGACCTTCAATCAGCCCCAGCATTTT. This chain links TRBV28 with TRBJ1-5, with 9 positions matching TRBD1. The CDR3 loop spans 18 amino acids. Per germline, CDR1 MDHEN and CDR2 SYDVKM. Germline trimming cut 2 bases from V and 3 bases from J; bases unmatched to any gene: 11.

The chain uses TRBV29-1 and TRBJ1-1; D is possibly TRBD1 (6 bases). V was trimmed by 5 bases and J by 8 bases, leaving 18 bases between them. In germline, CDR1 is SQVTM, CDR2 ANQGSEA. The CDR3 runs to 13 residues. The CDR3 DNA is TGCAGCGTTTTGGTCAGGGGCGTGACGGAAGCTTTCTTT. Its protein product is CSVLVRGVTEAFF.

The chain is built from TRBV6-5 and TRBJ1-5; TRBD1 agrees at 7 bases. The CDR3 loop spans 14 amino acids. V shed 5 bases and J 5 bases; nucleotides not matched to a gene: 6. Per germline, CDR1 MNHEY and CDR2 SVGAGI. CDR3 sequence (DNA): TGTGCCAGCAGTCTACAGGGGTCGTATCAGCCCCAGCATTTT. Protein: CASSLQGSYQPQHF.